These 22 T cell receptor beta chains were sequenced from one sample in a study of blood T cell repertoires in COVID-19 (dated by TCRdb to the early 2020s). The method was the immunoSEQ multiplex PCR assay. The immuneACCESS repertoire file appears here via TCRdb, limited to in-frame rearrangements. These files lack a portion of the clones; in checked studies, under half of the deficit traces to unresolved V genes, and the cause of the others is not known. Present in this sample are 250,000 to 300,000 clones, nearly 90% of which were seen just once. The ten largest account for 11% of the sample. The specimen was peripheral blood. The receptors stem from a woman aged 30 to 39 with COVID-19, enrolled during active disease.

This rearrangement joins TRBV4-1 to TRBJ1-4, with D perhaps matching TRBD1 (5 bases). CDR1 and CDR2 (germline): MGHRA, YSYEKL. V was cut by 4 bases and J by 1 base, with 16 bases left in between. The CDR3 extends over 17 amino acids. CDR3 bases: TGCGCCAGCAGCCCTGGGCCAGGGATAAGAACTAATGAAAAACTGTTTTTT. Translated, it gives CASSPGPGIRTNEKLFF.

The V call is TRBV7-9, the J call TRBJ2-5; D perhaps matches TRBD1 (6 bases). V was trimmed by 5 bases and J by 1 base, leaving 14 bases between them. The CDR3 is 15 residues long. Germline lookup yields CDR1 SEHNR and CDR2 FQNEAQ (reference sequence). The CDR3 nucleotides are TGTGCCAGCAGCCGAGGGGGTCAGCTCCAAGAGACCCAGTACTTC. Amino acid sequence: CASSRGGQLQETQYF.

This chain's CDR3 is CASSYWGGNQPQHF. Written as DNA, the CDR3 is TGTGCCAGCAGTTACTGGGGAGGCAATCAGCCCCAGCATTTT. The rearrangement uses TRBV6-6 and TRBJ1-5; D gene ambiguous. Per germline, CDR1 MNHNY and CDR2 SVGAGI (reference sequence). V lost 1 base and J 2 bases, leaving 6 bases between the germline ends. This CDR3 spans 14 amino acids.

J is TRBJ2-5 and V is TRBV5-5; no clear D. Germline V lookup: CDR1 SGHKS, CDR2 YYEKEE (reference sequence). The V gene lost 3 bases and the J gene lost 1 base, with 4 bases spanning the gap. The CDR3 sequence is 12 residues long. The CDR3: CASSSLQETQYF. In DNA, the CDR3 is TGTGCCAGCAGCTCCCTCCAAGAGACCCAGTACTTC.

The CDR3 bases are TGTGCCAGCAGTCATACTCGGGGGAATTCACCCCTCCACTTT. Translation gives CASSHTRGNSPLHF. The J gene is TRBJ1-6, the V gene TRBV6-5; D may be TRBD1 (5 bases). V shed 5 bases and J shed 7 bases, with 12 bases lying between them. This CDR3 spans 14 amino acids. Germline V gives CDR1 MNHEY, CDR2 SVGAGI.

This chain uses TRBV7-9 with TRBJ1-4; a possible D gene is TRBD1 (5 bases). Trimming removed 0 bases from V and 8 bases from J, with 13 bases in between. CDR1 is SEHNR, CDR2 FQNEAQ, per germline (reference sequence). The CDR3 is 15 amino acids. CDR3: CASSLADSGEEKLFF. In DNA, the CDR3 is TGTGCCAGCAGCTTAGCTGACTCGGGGGAAGAAAAACTGTTTTTT.

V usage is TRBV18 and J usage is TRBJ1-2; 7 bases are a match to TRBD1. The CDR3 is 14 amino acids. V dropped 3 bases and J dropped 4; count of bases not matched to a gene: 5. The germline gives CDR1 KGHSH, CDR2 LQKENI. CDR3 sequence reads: CASSPGQDRYGYTF. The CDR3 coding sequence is TGTGCCAGCTCACCTGGACAGGACCGCTATGGCTACACCTTC.

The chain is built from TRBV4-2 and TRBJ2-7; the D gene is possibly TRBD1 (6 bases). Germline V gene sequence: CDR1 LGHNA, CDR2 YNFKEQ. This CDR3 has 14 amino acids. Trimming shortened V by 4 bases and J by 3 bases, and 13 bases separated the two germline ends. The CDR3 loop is CASSLKGEIYEQYF. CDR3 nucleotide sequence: TGTGCCAGCAGCCTGAAGGGGGAAATCTACGAGCAGTACTTC.

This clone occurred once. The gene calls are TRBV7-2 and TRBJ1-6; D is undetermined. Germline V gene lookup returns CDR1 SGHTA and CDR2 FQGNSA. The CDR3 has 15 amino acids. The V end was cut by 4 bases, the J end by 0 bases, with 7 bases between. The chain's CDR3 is CASSSPGSYNSPLHF. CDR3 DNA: TGTGCCAGCAGCTCTCCGGGCTCCTATAATTCACCCCTCCACTTT.

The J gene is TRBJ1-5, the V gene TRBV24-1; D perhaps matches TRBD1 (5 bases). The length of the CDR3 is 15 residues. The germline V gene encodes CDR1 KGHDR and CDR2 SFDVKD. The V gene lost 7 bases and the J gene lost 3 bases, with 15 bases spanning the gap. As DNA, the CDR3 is TGTGCCACCAGGGGGGGGTGGGGACCCAATCAGCCCCAGCATTTT. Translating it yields CATRGGWGPNQPQHF.

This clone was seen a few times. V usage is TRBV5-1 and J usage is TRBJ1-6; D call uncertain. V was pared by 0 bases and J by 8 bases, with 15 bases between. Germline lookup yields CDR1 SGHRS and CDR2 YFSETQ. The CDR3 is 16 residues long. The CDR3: CASSLAARGRDSPLHF. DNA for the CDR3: TGCGCCAGCAGCTTGGCCGCTCGAGGCCGGGATTCACCCCTCCACTTT.

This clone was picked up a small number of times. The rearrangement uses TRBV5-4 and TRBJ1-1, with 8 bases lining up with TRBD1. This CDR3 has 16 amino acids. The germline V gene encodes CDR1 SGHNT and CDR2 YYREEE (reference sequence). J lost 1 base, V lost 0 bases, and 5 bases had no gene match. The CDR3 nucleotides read TGTGCCAGCAGCTTGGGACAGGGGTTCGGGAACACTGAAGCTTTCTTT. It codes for CASSLGQGFGNTEAFF.

The CDR3 reads CASTRTGKKNEQFF. DNA of the CDR3: TGTGCCAGCACTCGGACAGGAAAGAAGAATGAGCAGTTCTTC. The rearrangement joins TRBV27 to TRBJ2-1; 7 nucleotides match TRBD1. Germline V gene sequence: CDR1 MNHEY, CDR2 SMNVEV (reference sequence). The length of the CDR3 is 14 residues. The ends lost 7 bases at V and 7 bases at J; junction bases unmatched: 10.

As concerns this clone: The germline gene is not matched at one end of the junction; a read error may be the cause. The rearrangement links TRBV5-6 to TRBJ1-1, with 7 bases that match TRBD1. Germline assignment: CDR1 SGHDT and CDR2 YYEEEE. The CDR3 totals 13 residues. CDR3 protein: CASTLTGRGEAFF. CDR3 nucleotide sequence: TGTGCCAGCACCTTGACAGGGAGGGGTGAAGCTTTCTTT.

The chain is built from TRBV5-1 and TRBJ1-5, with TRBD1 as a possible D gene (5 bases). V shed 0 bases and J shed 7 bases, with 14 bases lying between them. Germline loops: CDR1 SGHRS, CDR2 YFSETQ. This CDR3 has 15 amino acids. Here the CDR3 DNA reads TGCGCCAGCAGCTTGGAAGGGGATGGTTCACAGCCCCAGCATTTT. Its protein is CASSLEGDGSQPQHF.

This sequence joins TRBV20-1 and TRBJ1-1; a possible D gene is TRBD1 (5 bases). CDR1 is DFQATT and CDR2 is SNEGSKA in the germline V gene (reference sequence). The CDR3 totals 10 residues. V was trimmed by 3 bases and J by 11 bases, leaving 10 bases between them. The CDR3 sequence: CSASREGAFF. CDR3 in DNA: TGCAGTGCTAGCCGGGAGGGGGCTTTCTTT.

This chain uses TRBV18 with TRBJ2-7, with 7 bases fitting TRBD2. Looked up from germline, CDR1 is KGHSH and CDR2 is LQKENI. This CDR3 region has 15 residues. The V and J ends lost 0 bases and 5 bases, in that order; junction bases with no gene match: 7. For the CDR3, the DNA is TGTGCCAGCTCACCACCCCGCGGGGGTCGGGACGAGCAGTACTTC. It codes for CASSPPRGGRDEQYF. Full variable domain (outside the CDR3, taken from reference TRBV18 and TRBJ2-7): NAGVMQNPRHLVRRRGQEARLRCSPMKGHSHVYWYRQLPEEGLKFMVYLQKENIIDESGMPKERFSAEFPKEGPSILRIQQVVRGDSAAYFCASSPPRGGRDEQYFGPGTRLTVT.

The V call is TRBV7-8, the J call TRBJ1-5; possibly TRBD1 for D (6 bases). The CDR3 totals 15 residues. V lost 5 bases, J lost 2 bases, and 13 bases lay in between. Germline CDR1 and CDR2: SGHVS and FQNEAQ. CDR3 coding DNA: TGTGCCAGCAGCCTAGGAGGGGGAGGCAATCAGCCCCAGCATTTT. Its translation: CASSLGGGGNQPQHF.

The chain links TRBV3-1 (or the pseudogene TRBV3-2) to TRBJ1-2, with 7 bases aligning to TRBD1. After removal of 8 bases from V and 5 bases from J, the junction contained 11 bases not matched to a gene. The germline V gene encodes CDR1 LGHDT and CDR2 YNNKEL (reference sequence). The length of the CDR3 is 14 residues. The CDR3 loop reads CASPPTAGQYGYTF. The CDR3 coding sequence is TGTGCCAGCCCTCCAACCGCGGGACAGTATGGCTACACCTTC.

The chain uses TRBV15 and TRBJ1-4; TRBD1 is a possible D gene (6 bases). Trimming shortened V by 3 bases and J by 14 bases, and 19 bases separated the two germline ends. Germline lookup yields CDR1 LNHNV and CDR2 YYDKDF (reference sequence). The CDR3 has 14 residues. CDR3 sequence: CATSRDQQGSVLFF. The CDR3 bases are TGTGCCACCAGCAGGGATCAGCAGGGGAGTGTTCTGTTTTTT.

The CDR3 sequence: CASSKRSGTGDNEQFF. CDR3 DNA sequence: TGCGCCAGCAGCAAGCGCTCCGGGACAGGGGACAATGAGCAGTTCTTC. The chain joins TRBV5-1 to TRBJ2-1, with 10 bases that match TRBD1. The length of the CDR3 is 16 residues. Germline assignment: CDR1 SGHRS and CDR2 YFSETQ. V shed 4 bases and J 5 bases; nucleotides not matched to a gene: 9.

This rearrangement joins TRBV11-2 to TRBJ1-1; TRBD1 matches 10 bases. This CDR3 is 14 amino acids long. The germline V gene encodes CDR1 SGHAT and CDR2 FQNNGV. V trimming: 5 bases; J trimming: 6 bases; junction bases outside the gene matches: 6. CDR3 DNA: TGTGCCAGCAGCCAGGACAGGGGGAGGGCTGAAGCTTTCTTT. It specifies CASSQDRGRAEAFF.